This T cell receptor beta chain was documented in a study of blood T cells in healthy people across ages (dated by TCRdb to 2014 to 2015). Some background on the complete study: In model experiments, roughly one uniquely barcoded TCR beta cDNA molecule per two T cells was captured by template switching. To avoid experimental bias, donors of different ages were distributed randomly across sequencing lanes. The donors were split into four age groups: young (average 16 years), middle-aged (about 40), aged (more than 55) and long-lived (about 82). To track age-related changes in TCR beta repertoire diversity, the study relied on deep sequencing normalized with unique cDNA molecular identifiers. Two additional independent replicas of 1 million unique cDNA reads from the same blood draw were analyzed for two donors (one aged 18 to 30 and one aged 80 or older).

The library relied on 5' RACE. The data were produced on an Illumina HiSeq 2500. The second PCR ran for roughly 7 to 11 cycles and used a J-beta primer mix along with a sample-barcoded 5' primer. Each TCR beta cDNA molecule received a unique molecular identifier from a template-switch 5' adaptor carrying 12 random nucleotides. At least 2.5 million CDR3-containing paired-end reads were obtained from each sample. First-strand cDNA was synthesized from all RNA with the Mint cDNA synthesis kit, primed by a TRBC-specific oligonucleotide. Following uracil-DNA glycosylase treatment, a first 18-cycle PCR with universal primers M1SS and BC2_uni_R was performed on all cDNA. The authors processed their data as follows. Normalization of each sample was performed by random selection of 1 million high-quality reads, each carrying a distinct molecular identifier. Reads sharing molecular identifiers were discarded rather than binned into consensus sequences. MiTCR, set to a Q25 quality threshold and the strictest error-elimination algorithm, was used for CDR3 identification, clonotype clustering and error correction. A nonparametric unseen species model with Euler transformation was used to estimate lower-bound total TCR beta diversity. The raw public data were reprocessed by TCRdb itself: fastp quality trimming at Q25, MiXCR clonotype calling, in-frame beta chains only. Entries are consolidated by CDR3 protein sequence, retaining the most common genes and DNA. The V and J calls follow TCRdb's processing rather than the paper's. A total of some 860,000 distinct CDR3 sequences appear in this sample, approximately 60% of them only once. The top ten constitute 20% to 30% of the sample.

The full study reports these points: A strong correlation was found between observed TCR beta diversity and the percentage of naive T cells measured by flow cytometry. As age increased, observed TCR beta diversity per million T cells dropped in a roughly linear way, and a significant reduction was already evident by age about 40. Because profiling used bulk unsorted PBMCs, naive and antigen-experienced compartments could not be compared conclusively. The long-lived group showed more naive CD4+ T cells, fewer expanded clones and increased TCR diversity than the aged group, suggesting age selection. Donor CMV infection status was unknown, potentially confounding age-related changes in expanded clonotypes. Estimates of total diversity based on one million sequenced T cells were regarded as lower bounds and as underestimates.

The CDR3 covers 15 residues, taking in both the cysteine and the phenylalanine. Only the CDR3 portion is preserved as DNA: 45 bases, with reading frame beginning at the first base. CDR1 and CDR2 were assigned from the germline V gene as SGHTA and FQGNSA. V is cut back by 5 bases and J by 4 bases, with 5 bases in the junction unmatched. Systemically healthy Caucasian individuals from Russia, about 38 in total and aged roughly 6 to 100 years, were included as donors. Each donor gave 9.5 to 10 milliliters of peripheral blood, drawn into EDTA-treated Vacutainer tubes. Ficoll-Paque density-gradient centrifugation was used to isolate PBMCs, with at least 7 million obtained per sample. Total RNA, at least 6 micrograms per sample, was extracted from PBMCs with Trizol reagent. For every donor, an aliquot of PBMCs went through flow cytometry to measure the percentages of naive CD45RAhigh/CD27high T cells. As concerns this clonotype: Its antigen specificity is not known. Qualities for individual bases were not recorded, and no much larger clone is one base off.

This receptor was taken from a man between 40 and 49 years old in good health. The material sequenced was blood. Recombination linked TRBV7-2 to TRBJ2-3; 11 bases in between match TRBD2. In nucleotides, the sequence is TGTGCCAGCAGCCCTAGCGGGAGGAAGTCAGATACGCAGTATTTT. It translates as CASSPSGRKSDTQYF.